Each of the 28 T cell receptor beta chains below was sequenced from the same sample in a study of T-cell memory formation after mild COVID-19 (dated by TCRdb to the early 2020s). Library method: 5' RACE. TCRdb records Illumina NovaSeq 6000 as the sequencer. The raw public reads went through TCRdb reprocessing: fastp at Q25, MiXCR clone calling, in-frame beta chains kept. Identical CDR3 protein sequences are pooled into one entry, listed with their most common genes and DNA. This sample gives 50,000 or so distinct CDR3 sequences in total; less than 35% of them show up just once. The ten largest clones take up roughly two fifths of the sample. Specimen: PBMCs or a T cell subset sorted from them (not recorded which). These TCRs come from a man aged 18 to 30 who had mild COVID-19 (a few samples of this study predate the infection). The sample titles of this study are shuffled in the database, so cell type and time point are left out; the donor was told from shared clones.

This clonotype was counted only a few times. The genes are TRBV29-1 and TRBJ1-2; D is perhaps TRBD1 (5 bases). The germline V gene encodes CDR1 SQVTM and CDR2 ANQGSEA. CDR3 size: 12 residues. Trimming removed 7 bases at V and 4 bases at J, with 13 bases between. CDR3 amino acids: CSAREGTYGYTF. CDR3 sequence (DNA): TGCAGCGCCAGGGAGGGAACCTATGGCTACACCTTC.

This clonotype has ten or more counts. This CDR3 is CASSLGTKTYEQYF. The CDR3 bases are TGTGCCAGCAGCTTGGGGACAAAAACCTACGAGCAGTACTTC. V usage is TRBV7-2 and J usage is TRBJ2-7; D possibly corresponds to TRBD1 (6 bases). CDR1 and CDR2 (germline): SGHTA, FQGNSA. V shed 3 bases and J shed 2 bases, with 11 bases lying between them. This CDR3 spans 14 amino acids.

At least ten counts were recorded for this clonotype. The chain employs TRBV12-3 or TRBV12-4 and TRBJ2-1, with D tentatively TRBD2 (6 bases). V was clipped by 3 bases and J by 4 bases, with 19 bases between them. This CDR3 region has 17 residues. The CDR3 is CASSFSVWRESYNEQFF. CDR3 coding DNA: TGTGCCAGCAGTTTTTCGGTCTGGAGGGAGTCTTACAATGAGCAGTTCTTC.

The rearrangement uses TRBV6-5 and TRBJ1-1, with D tentatively TRBD1 (5 bases). Germline V gene data show CDR1 as MNHEY and CDR2 as SVGAGI. V lost 6 bases, J lost 0 bases, and 20 bases lay in between. The CDR3 sequence is 17 residues long. The CDR3 reads CASSPTPGRNVNTEAFF. The DNA of the CDR3 is TGTGCCAGCAGCCCCACCCCGGGACGGAACGTGAACACTGAAGCTTTCTTT.

The chain carries TRBV9 and TRBJ1-2; 11 bases agree with TRBD1. The germline CDR1 and CDR2 sequences are SGDLS and YYNGEE. This CDR3 spans 15 amino acids. V trimming: 2 bases; J trimming: 7 bases; junction bases outside the gene matches: 7. The CDR3 sequence is CASSVDRDRGFGYTF. For the CDR3, the DNA is TGTGCCAGCAGCGTCGACCGGGACAGGGGGTTTGGCTACACCTTC. The variable domain in full, completed from reference TRBV9 and TRBJ1-2, reads DSGVTQTPKHLITATGQRVTLRCSPRSGDLSVYWYQQSLDQGLQFLIQYYNGEERAKGNILERFSAQQFPDLHSELNLSSLELGDSALYFCASSVDRDRGFGYTFGSGTRLTVV.

This clonotype was recorded at least ten times. The chain employs TRBV5-1 and TRBJ2-3; 10 bases line up with TRBD2. CDR1 is SGHRS, CDR2 YFSETQ, per germline. V trimming: 4 bases; J trimming: 1 base; junction bases outside the gene matches: 3. This CDR3 spans 15 amino acids. The CDR3: CASSSTSGGTDTQYF. The CDR3 coding sequence is TGCGCCAGCAGCAGTACTAGCGGGGGCACAGATACGCAGTATTTT.

This clonotype was detected only a few times. V usage is TRBV7-9 and J usage is TRBJ2-3; D possibly uses TRBD1 or TRBD2 (5 bases each). CDR1 SEHNR and CDR2 FQNEAQ come from the germline V gene (reference sequence). Trimming removed 2 bases from V and 2 bases from J, with 14 bases in between. This CDR3 comprises 16 residues. CDR3 sequence (DNA): TGTGCCAGCAGCTTAACAACCGGGACCGTCACAGATACGCAGTATTTT. Residues: CASSLTTGTVTDTQYF.

This chain uses TRBV4-1 with TRBJ2-1, with a possible D match to TRBD1 (5 bases). CDR1 and CDR2 from the germline V gene are MGHRA and YSYEKL. The CDR3 covers 17 residues. Trimming cost V 2 bases and J 4 bases, with 18 bases left between them. The CDR3 DNA sequence: TGCGCCAGCAGCCAACAGGGCCGAGAATTCCAATACAATGAGCAGTTCTTC. As protein: CASSQQGREFQYNEQFF.

This clonotype showed up just a few times. The chain couples TRBV4-1 to TRBJ1-6, with a tentative D call TRBD1 (6 bases). Deletions cut 4 bases from V and 0 bases from J, with 10 bases between. Germline CDR1 reads MGHRA; CDR2 reads YSYEKL. The length of the CDR3 is 16 residues. In nucleotides, the CDR3 is TGCGCCAGCAGCCCGGGGGGCCTCTCCTATAATTCACCCCTCCACTTT. Translating it yields CASSPGGLSYNSPLHF.

The chain recombines TRBV6-2 or TRBV6-3 with TRBJ1-2, with TRBD1 matching 9 bases. The CDR3 has 14 amino acids. CDR1 and CDR2 (germline): MNHEY, SVGEGT. With V trimmed by 7 bases and J by 2 bases, 5 bases remained unmatched. The CDR3 sequence: CASTRDRENYGYTF. The CDR3 DNA reads as TGTGCCAGCACCCGGGACAGGGAGAACTATGGCTACACCTTC.

This chain connects TRBV6-2 or TRBV6-3 to TRBJ2-7, with TRBD1 identical over 7 bases. After removal of 5 bases from V and 3 bases from J, the junction contained 1 base not matched to a gene. Per germline, CDR1 MNHEY and CDR2 SVGEGT. CDR3 length: 12 residues. The CDR3 loop is CASSRTGYEQYV. Here the CDR3 DNA reads TGTGCCAGCAGTCGGACAGGCTACGAGCAGTACGTC.

The table lists this clonotype with many counts. The chain recombines TRBV27 with TRBJ1-1; D possibly corresponds to TRBD1 (6 bases). Deletions cut 3 bases from V and 5 bases from J, with 13 bases between. Germline CDR1 is MNHEY and CDR2 is SMNVEV (reference sequence). The CDR3 has 14 residues. As DNA, the CDR3 is TGTGCCAGCAGTTTTTCAGGGGAAGGGACTGAAGCTTTCTTT. Its protein is CASSFSGEGTEAFF.

This clonotype was picked up a small number of times. The chain couples TRBV7-8 to TRBJ1-2; D is undetermined. This CDR3 is built from 15 residues. With 7 bases removed from V and 7 bases from J, the gap between germline ends came to 22 bases. Germline V CDR1 and CDR2: SGHVS, FQNEAQ. The CDR3 sequence: CASTPPEGEYFGYTF. The CDR3 nucleotides read TGTGCCAGCACCCCCCCAGAGGGCGAATACTTTGGCTACACCTTC.

This clonotype was seen repeatedly, ten times or more. This sequence joins TRBV4-3 and TRBJ2-5, with 7 nucleotides matching TRBD2. CDR1 and CDR2 from the germline V gene are LGHNA and YSLEER. The CDR3 runs 15 residues. The V segment lost 4 bases and the J segment 2 bases; nucleotides outside the gene matches: 7. For the CDR3, the DNA is TGCGCCAGCAGCCTCGGGTGGGGGGGACAAGAGACCCAGTACTTC. This translates into CASSLGWGGQETQYF.

The chain combines TRBV7-8 with TRBJ2-3, with D possibly being TRBD1 (6 bases). Looked up from germline, CDR1 is SGHVS and CDR2 is FQNEAQ. The CDR3 has 14 residues. Trimming pared 5 bases from V and 2 bases from J, leaving 11 bases between. The CDR3 sequence is CASSPTGPTDTQYF. The CDR3 coding sequence is TGTGCCAGCAGCCCTACAGGGCCCACAGATACGCAGTATTTT.

This clonotype rates as large. The rearrangement links TRBV7-2 to TRBJ2-1, with TRBD2 matching over 13 bases. After removal of 1 base from V and 6 bases from J, the junction contained 0 bases not matched to a gene. The CDR3 consists of 15 residues. CDR1 and CDR2 from the germline V gene are SGHTA and FQGNSA. CDR3: CASSLGLAGGNEQFF. DNA of the CDR3: TGTGCCAGCAGCTTAGGACTAGCGGGGGGCAATGAGCAGTTCTTC.

V and J are TRBV4-1 and TRBJ2-3, with D perhaps given as TRBD1 or TRBD2 (6 bases each). CDR1 and CDR2 (germline): MGHRA, YSYEKL. The CDR3 covers 15 residues. Trimming removed 0 bases from V and 2 bases from J, with 9 bases in between. CDR3 loop: CASSQETGATDTQYF. CDR3 bases: TGCGCCAGCAGCCAAGAGACGGGGGCCACAGATACGCAGTATTTT.

The rearrangement links TRBV12-3 or TRBV12-4 to TRBJ2-7; the D gene could be TRBD1 or TRBD2 (5 bases each). The CDR3 covers 14 residues. V lost 5 bases and J 6 bases, leaving 17 bases between the germline ends. The CDR3 here is CASSARPGTTEQYF. The CDR3 bases are TGTGCCAGCAGTGCCCGCCCCGGGACCACCGAGCAGTACTTC.

The V and J genes are TRBV29-1 and TRBJ1-4; a weak D match, TRBD1 (5 bases). CDR3 length: 17 residues. V dropped 5 bases and J dropped 6 bases, with 25 bases sitting between them. Germline lookup yields CDR1 SQVTM and CDR2 ANQGSEA. DNA of the CDR3: TGCAGCGTTATTCCCAGGGATAGGCAGGATGGCCATGAAAAACTGTTTTTT. It encodes CSVIPRDRQDGHEKLFF.

Only a few counts were recorded for this clonotype. The rearrangement joins TRBV7-9 to TRBJ2-2; D not resolved. The CDR3 covers 15 residues. Germline V CDR1 and CDR2: SEHNR, FQNEAQ (reference sequence). The germline V and J ends were trimmed by 1 base and 0 bases, with 6 bases remaining between them. CDR3 DNA sequence: TGTGCCAGCAGCTTAGGAGCCCCGAACACCGGGGAGCTGTTTTTT. It is translated as CASSLGAPNTGELFF.

The chain couples TRBV12-3 or TRBV12-4 to TRBJ1-5; a possible D gene is TRBD1 (6 bases). The V end was cut by 11 bases, the J end by 2 bases, with 16 bases between. The CDR3 is 14 residues long. CDR3 protein: CASRGRGGNQPQHF. Written as DNA, the CDR3 is TGTGCCTCTAGGGGCAGGGGAGGCAATCAGCCCCAGCATTTT.

This clonotype was recorded a few times. The chain combines TRBV12-3 or TRBV12-4 with TRBJ2-3; 7 bases match TRBD1. V shed 4 bases and J 3 bases; nucleotides not matched to a gene: 7. The CDR3 loop spans 15 amino acids. The CDR3 sequence: CASSSSTGWTDTQYF. DNA of the CDR3: TGTGCCAGCAGTTCCTCGACAGGGTGGACAGATACGCAGTATTTT.

The rearrangement joins TRBV29-1 to TRBJ2-7; D is perhaps TRBD1 (6 bases). Per the germline V gene, CDR1 is SQVTM and CDR2 is ANQGSEA. V dropped 2 bases and J dropped 3 bases, with 11 bases sitting between them. The CDR3 length is 13 residues. CDR3 nucleotides: TGCAGCGTTGAATTGACGGACAGCTACGAGCAGTACTTC. Translated: CSVELTDSYEQYF.

V gene TRBV9 combines with J gene TRBJ2-1; D unresolved. In germline, CDR1 is SGDLS, CDR2 YYNGEE. The germline V and J ends were trimmed by 0 bases and 5 bases, with 9 bases remaining between them. CDR3 length: 14 residues. The CDR3 nucleotides read TGTGCCAGCAGCGTAGAGGCTAGTGACAATGAGCAGTTCTTC. As protein: CASSVEASDNEQFF.

The V gene is TRBV7-9, the J gene TRBJ2-1; weak D call: TRBD1 (6 bases). The length of the CDR3 is 18 residues. From germline, CDR1 is SEHNR and CDR2 FQNEAQ (reference sequence). Trimming took off 6 bases at V and 1 base at J, with 22 bases between the two ends. CDR3 coding DNA: TGTGCCAGCAGTCGTTTGAAGGGACAATCGAAATCCTACAATGAGCAGTTCTTC. This translates into CASSRLKGQSKSYNEQFF.

This clonotype was detected only a few times. This chain joins TRBV2 and TRBJ2-1, with 15 bases lining up with TRBD2. With 7 bases clipped from V and 8 bases from J, the junction kept 9 bases outside the gene matches. Per germline, CDR1 SNHLY and CDR2 FYNNEI. The CDR3 runs to 16 residues. The CDR3 sequence: CASTPRTSGGADEQFF. The CDR3 DNA reads TGTGCCAGCACCCCTCGGACTAGCGGGGGGGCGGATGAGCAGTTCTTC.

With regard to this clonotype: At one boundary the junction diverges from the germline segment, which might be a read error. The chain is built from TRBV7-8 and TRBJ2-1; TRBD1 is a possible D gene (5 bases). The germline CDR1 and CDR2 sequences are SGHVS and FQNEAQ. This CDR3 has 13 amino acids. The CDR3 nucleotides are TGTGCCAGCAGCCTAACCCGCAGGGAAGAACGGCTCTTC. It specifies CASSLTRREERLF.

V usage is TRBV27 and J usage is TRBJ1-5; D unclear. Germline V gene data show CDR1 as MNHEY and CDR2 as SMNVEV (reference sequence). This CDR3 is built from 13 residues. V was clipped by 4 bases and J by 3 bases, with 7 bases between them. The CDR3 sequence is CASSWGYNQPQHF. The CDR3 nucleotides read TGTGCCAGCAGTTGGGGTTACAATCAGCCCCAGCATTTT.